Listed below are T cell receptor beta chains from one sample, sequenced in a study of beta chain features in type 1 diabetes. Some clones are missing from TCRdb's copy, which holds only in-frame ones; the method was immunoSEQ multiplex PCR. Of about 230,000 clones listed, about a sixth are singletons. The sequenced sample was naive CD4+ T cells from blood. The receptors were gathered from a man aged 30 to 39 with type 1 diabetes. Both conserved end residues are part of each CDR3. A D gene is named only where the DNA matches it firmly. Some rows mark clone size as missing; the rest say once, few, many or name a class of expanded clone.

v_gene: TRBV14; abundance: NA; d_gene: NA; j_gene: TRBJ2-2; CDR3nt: TGTGCCAGCAGCCGGGGTATCGGGGAGCTGTTTTTT; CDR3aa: CASSRGIGELFF
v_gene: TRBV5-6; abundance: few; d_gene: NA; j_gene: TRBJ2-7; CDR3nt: TGTGCCAGCAGCACGACCTACGAGCAGTACTTC; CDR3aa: CASSTTYEQYF
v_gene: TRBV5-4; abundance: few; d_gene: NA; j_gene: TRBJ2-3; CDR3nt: TGTGCCAGCAGCCCCGTCAGGGATACGCAGTATTTT; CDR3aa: CASSPVRDTQYF
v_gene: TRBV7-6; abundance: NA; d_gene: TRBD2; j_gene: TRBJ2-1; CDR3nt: TGTGCCAGCAGCTTACGGCCTAGCGGGAACAATGAGCAGTTCTTC; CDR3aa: CASSLRPSGNNEQFF
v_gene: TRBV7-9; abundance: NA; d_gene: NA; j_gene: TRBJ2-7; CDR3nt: TGTGCCAGCAGCTCCCCAGGCGGCTACGAGCAGTACTTC; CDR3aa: CASSSPGGYEQYF
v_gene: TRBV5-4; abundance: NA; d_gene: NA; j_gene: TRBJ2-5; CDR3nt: TGTGCCTCCTCTAGGGGAGGCGGGGTAGGAGAGACCCAGTACTTC; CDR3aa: CASSRGGGVGETQYF
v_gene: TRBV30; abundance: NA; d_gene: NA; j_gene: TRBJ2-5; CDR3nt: TGTGCCTGGAGTCCGAATCAAGAGACCCAGTACTTC; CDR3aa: CAWSPNQETQYF
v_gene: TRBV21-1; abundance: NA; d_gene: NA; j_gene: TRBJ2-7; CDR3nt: TGTGCCAGCAGCTCCCCCCAGGGGCCCTACGAGCAGTACTTC; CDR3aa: CASSSPQGPYEQYF
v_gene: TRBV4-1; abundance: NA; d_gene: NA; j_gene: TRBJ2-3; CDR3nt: TGCGCCAGCAGACCCGGGACGGCGCACGGTCCGGATACGCAGTATTTT; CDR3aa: CASRPGTAHGPDTQYF
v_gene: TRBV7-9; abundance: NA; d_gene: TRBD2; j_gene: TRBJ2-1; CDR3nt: TGTGCCAGCAGCCCCCGGACTAGCGGGAGCTACAATGAGCAGTTCTTC; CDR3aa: CASSPRTSGSYNEQFF
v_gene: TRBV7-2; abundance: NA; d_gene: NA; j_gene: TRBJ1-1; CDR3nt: TGTGCCAGCAGCTTAGGACCCGGGACTAAAGCTTTCTTT; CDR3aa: CASSLGPGTKAFF
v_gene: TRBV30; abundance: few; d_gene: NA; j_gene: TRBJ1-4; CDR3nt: TGTGCCTGGAGTGCCCCGGACAAGCTGTTTTTT; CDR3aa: CAWSAPDKLFF
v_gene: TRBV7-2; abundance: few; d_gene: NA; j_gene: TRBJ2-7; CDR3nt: TGTGCCAGCAGCCAGGGAATAGACTACGAGCAGTACTTC; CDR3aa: CASSQGIDYEQYF
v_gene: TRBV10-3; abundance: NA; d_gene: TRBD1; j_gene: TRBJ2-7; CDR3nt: TGTGCCATCAGTGGGACAGGGGGCTTTGGGGAGCAGTACTTC; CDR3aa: CAISGTGGFGEQYF
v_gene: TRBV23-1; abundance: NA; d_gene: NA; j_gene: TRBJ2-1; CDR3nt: TGCGCCAGCACCCAAGGCCAGGCACCAACCTACAATGAGCAGTTCTTC; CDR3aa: CASTQGQAPTYNEQFF
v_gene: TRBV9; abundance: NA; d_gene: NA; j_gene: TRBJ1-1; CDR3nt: TGTGCCAGCAGCGTAGTGGTGGGATGGAACACTGAAGCTTTCTTT; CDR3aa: CASSVVVGWNTEAFF
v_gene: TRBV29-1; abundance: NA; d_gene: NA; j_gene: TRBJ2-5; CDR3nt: TGCAGCACCCGCGAGGGGCAAGAGACCCAGTACTTC; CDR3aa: CSTREGQETQYF
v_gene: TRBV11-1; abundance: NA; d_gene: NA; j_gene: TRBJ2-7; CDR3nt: TGTGCCAGCAGCCAGGCAATGGGGGCTCGGTACGAGCAGTACTTC; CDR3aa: CASSQAMGARYEQYF
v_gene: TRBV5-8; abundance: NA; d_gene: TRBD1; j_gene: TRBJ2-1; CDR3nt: TGTGCCAGCAGCGGGGACAGGGGGCGTAGTGTGCAGTTCTTC; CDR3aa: CASSGDRGRSVQFF
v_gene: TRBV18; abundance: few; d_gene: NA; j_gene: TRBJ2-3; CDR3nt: TGTGCCAGCTCACCACGGGACACGGATACGCAGTATTTT; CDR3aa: CASSPRDTDTQYF
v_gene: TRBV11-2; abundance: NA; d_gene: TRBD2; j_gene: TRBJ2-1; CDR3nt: TGTGCCAGCAGCTTTTCCAGCGGGATAAATGAGCAGTTCTTC; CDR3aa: CASSFSSGINEQFF
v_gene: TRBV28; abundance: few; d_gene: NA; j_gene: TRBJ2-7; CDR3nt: TGTGCCAGCAGTGCCGGACAGAGCTACGAGCAGTACTTC; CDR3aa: CASSAGQSYEQYF
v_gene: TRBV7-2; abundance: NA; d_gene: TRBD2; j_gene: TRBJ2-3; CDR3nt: TGTGCCAGCAGCTTAGAAGAGGGACTAGCGGGAGGGGATACGCAGTATTTT; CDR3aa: CASSLEEGLAGGDTQYF
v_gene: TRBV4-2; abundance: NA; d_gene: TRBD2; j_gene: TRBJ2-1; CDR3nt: TGTGCCAGCAGCCAACTAGTGGGGACTAGCGGGAGTTCGTTTGGGCAGTTCTTC; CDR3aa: CASSQLVGTSGSSFGQFF
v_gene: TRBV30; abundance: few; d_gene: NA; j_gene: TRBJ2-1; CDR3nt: TGTGCCTGGAGGACTGGCGGGAATCCATACAATGAGCAGTTCTTC; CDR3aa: CAWRTGGNPYNEQFF
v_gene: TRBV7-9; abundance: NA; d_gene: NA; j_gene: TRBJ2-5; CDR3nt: TGTGCCAGCAGCGTTGCCCACTGGGACCTAGAGACCCAGTACTTC; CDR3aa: CASSVAHWDLETQYF
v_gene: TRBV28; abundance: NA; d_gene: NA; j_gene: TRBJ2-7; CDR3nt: TGTGCCAGCTTAAACGGCCTCTCGGCCTACGAGCAGTACTTC; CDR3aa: CASLNGLSAYEQYF
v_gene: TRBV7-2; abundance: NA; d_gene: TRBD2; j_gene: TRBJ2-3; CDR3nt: TGTGCCAGCAGGGGACTAGCGGCAAGCACAGATACGCAGTATTTT; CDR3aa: CASRGLAASTDTQYF
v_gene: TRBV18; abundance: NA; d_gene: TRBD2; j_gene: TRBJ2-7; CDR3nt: TGTGCCAGCTCACCCCCGGGACTAGCGGGCGAGCAGTACTTC; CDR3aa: CASSPPGLAGEQYF
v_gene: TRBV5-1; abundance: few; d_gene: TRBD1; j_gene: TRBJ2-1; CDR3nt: TGCGCCAGCAGCTTGGCAGAGACAGGGTTCCAGTTCTTC; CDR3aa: CASSLAETGFQFF
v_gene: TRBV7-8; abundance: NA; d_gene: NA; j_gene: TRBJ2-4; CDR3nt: TGTGCCAGCAGCTCAAGTCGGCTGCAGGGTGCCAAAAACATTCAGTACTTC; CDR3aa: CASSSSRLQGAKNIQYF
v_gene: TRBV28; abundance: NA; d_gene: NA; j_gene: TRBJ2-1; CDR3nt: TGTGCCAGCAGCCCCCCTGAGGGGAAGCAGTTCTTC; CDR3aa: CASSPPEGKQFF
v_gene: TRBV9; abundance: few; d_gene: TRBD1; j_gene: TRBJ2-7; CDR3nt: TGTGCCAGCAGCGCGGCCCAGGGGGCTGGGGAGCAGTACTTC; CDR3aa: CASSAAQGAGEQYF
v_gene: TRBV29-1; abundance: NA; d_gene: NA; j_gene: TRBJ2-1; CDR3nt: TGCAGCGTTGTTGGAGGGAGTAGGTACAATGAGCAGTTCTTC; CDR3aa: CSVVGGSRYNEQFF
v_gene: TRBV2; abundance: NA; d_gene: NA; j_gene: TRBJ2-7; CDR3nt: TGTGCCAGCAGTGAAAGGGTCTCGATGGAGCAGTACTTC; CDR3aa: CASSERVSMEQYF
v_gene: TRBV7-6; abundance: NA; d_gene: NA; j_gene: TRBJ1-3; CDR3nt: TGTGCCAGCAGCTTGGGGACGTACGGAAACACCATATATTTT; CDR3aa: CASSLGTYGNTIYF
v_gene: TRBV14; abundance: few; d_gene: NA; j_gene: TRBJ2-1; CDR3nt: TGTGCCAGCAGCTGGGTAGTGACAGATGAGCAGTTCTTC; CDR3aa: CASSWVVTDEQFF
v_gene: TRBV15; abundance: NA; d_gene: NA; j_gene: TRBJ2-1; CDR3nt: TGTGCCACCAGCCTGGGACTGAGCAATGTGAATGAGCAGTTCTTC; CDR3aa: CATSLGLSNVNEQFF
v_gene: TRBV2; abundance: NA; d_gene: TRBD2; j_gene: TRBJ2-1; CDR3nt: TGTGCCAGCCTCAGACTAGCGGGATACAATGAGCAGTTCTTC; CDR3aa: CASLRLAGYNEQFF
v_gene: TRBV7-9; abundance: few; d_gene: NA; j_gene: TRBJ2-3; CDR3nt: TGTGCCAGCAGCTGGTCAGCCAGCACAGATACGCAGTATTTT; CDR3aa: CASSWSASTDTQYF
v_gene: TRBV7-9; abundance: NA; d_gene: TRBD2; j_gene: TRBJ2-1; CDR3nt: TGTGCCAGCAGCTTAGAGCGGACTAGGATCAGGAATGAGCAGTTCTTC; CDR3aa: CASSLERTRIRNEQFF
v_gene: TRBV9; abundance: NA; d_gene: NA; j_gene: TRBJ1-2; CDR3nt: TGTGCCAGCAGCTTAGTCCAGGGCAACTATGGCTACACCTTC; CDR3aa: CASSLVQGNYGYTF
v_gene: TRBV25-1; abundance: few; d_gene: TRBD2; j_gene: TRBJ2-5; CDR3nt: TGTGCCAGCAGTGAGCGCGGGAGCCCGCAAGAGACCCAGTACTTC; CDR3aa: CASSERGSPQETQYF
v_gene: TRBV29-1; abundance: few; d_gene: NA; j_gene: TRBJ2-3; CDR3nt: TGCAGCGTAGTATCCCGACAGGTAACAGATACGCAGTATTTT; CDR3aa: CSVVSRQVTDTQYF
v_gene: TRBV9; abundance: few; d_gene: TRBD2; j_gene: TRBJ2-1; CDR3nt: TGTGCCAGCAGCGTAGTAGCGGGAGACTCATACGAGCAGTTCTTC; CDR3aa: CASSVVAGDSYEQFF
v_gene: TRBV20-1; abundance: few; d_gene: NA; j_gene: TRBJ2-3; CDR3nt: TGCAGTGCTAGAGATTGGCACCCAGGGGAATTT; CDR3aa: CSARDWHPGEF
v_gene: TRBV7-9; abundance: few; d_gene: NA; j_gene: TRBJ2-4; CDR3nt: TGTGCCAGCAGCTTAGACGGCGGGGACATTCAGTACTTC; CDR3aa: CASSLDGGDIQYF
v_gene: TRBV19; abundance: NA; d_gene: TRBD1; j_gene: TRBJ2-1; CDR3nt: TGTGCCAGTAGTCAGCGGACAGGGGACAACAATGAGCAGTTCTTC; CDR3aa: CASSQRTGDNNEQFF